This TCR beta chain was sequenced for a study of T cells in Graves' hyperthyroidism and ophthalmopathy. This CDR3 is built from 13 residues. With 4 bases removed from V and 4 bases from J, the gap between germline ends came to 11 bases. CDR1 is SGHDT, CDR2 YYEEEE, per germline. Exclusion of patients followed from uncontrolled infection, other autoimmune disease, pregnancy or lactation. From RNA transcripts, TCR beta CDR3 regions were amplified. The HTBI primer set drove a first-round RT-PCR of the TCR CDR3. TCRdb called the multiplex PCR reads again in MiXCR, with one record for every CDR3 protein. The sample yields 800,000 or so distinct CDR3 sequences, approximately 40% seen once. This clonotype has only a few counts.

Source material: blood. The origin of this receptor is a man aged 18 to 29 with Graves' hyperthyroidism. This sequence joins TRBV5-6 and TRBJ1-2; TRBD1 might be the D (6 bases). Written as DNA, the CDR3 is TGTGCCAGCAGCATGGACAGCTTCTATGGCTACACCTTC. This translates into CASSMDSFYGYTF. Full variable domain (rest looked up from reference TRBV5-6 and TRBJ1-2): DAGVTQSPTHLIKTRGQQVTLRCSPKSGHDTVSWYQQALGQGPQFIFQYYEEEERQRGNFPDRFSGHQFPNYSSELNVNALLLGDSALYLCASSMDSFYGYTFGSGTRLTVV.